Listed below are T cell receptor beta chains from one sample, sequenced in a study of T cell responses to AZD1222 COVID-19 vaccine. Sequenced by immunoSEQ multiplex PCR; TCRdb stores in-frame clones only, minus some. The table includes about 130,000 clones, roughly 89% detected once. The specimen comprised peripheral blood, sampled on day 0 of AZD1222 vaccination. The receptors were gathered from an adult in good health. CDR3s include the opening cysteine and the closing phenylalanine or tryptophan. A D gene is named only where the DNA matches it firmly. Clone size, where shown, is once, few, many, or a class for clones that have expanded.

abundance: NA; j_gene: TRBJ1-3; v_gene: TRBV28; d_gene: TRBD1; CDR3aa: CASSLMGQIRNTIYF; CDR3nt: TGTGCCAGCAGTTTGATGGGACAGATTAGAAACACCATATATTTT
abundance: few; j_gene: TRBJ2-1; v_gene: TRBV6-4; d_gene: NA; CDR3aa: CASSAERGGEQFF; CDR3nt: TGTGCCAGCAGTGCGGAACGGGGTGGTGAGCAGTTCTTC
abundance: few; j_gene: TRBJ1-5; v_gene: TRBV27; d_gene: NA; CDR3aa: CASSFSFLGNQPQHF; CDR3nt: TGTGCCAGCAGTTTTTCGTTTCTGGGCAATCAGCCCCAGCATTTT
abundance: NA; j_gene: TRBJ2-3; v_gene: TRBV15; d_gene: TRBD1; CDR3aa: CATSRDGTEDTQYF; CDR3nt: TGTGCCACCAGCAGAGATGGGACAGAAGATACGCAGTATTTT
abundance: NA; j_gene: TRBJ1-1; v_gene: TRBV7-6; d_gene: TRBD1; CDR3aa: CASSLAEAGQMNTEAFF; CDR3nt: TGTGCCAGCAGCTTAGCTGAAGCGGGACAGATGAACACTGAAGCTTTCTTT
abundance: NA; j_gene: TRBJ2-3; v_gene: TRBV6-1; d_gene: TRBD2; CDR3aa: CASSERLAGVYTDTQYF; CDR3nt: TGTGCCAGCAGTGAACGTTTAGCGGGCGTATACACAGATACGCAGTATTTT
abundance: NA; j_gene: TRBJ1-1; v_gene: TRBV7-2; d_gene: TRBD1; CDR3aa: CASSLSRDRGHTEAFF; CDR3nt: TGTGCCAGCAGCTTAAGCCGGGACAGGGGGCACACTGAAGCTTTCTTT
abundance: NA; j_gene: TRBJ1-4; v_gene: TRBV6-2/TRBV6-3; d_gene: NA; CDR3aa: CASSYHQGTTNEKLFF; CDR3nt: TGTGCCAGCAGTTACCATCAGGGGACAACTAATGAAAAACTGTTTTTT
abundance: NA; j_gene: TRBJ2-4; v_gene: TRBV25-1; d_gene: NA; CDR3aa: CASSDFTGTKNIQYF; CDR3nt: TGTGCCAGCAGTGATTTCACAGGGACCAAAAACATTCAGTACTTC
abundance: NA; j_gene: TRBJ1-2; v_gene: TRBV5-6; d_gene: NA; CDR3aa: CASRPYWGSYGYTF; CDR3nt: TGTGCCAGCAGGCCATACTGGGGAAGCTATGGCTACACCTTC
abundance: NA; j_gene: TRBJ1-1; v_gene: TRBV25-1; d_gene: TRBD1; CDR3aa: CASSEESTWTGNEAFF; CDR3nt: TGTGCCAGCAGTGAAGAATCCACTTGGACAGGGAATGAAGCTTTCTTT
abundance: NA; j_gene: TRBJ1-1; v_gene: TRBV5-1; d_gene: NA; CDR3aa: CASSLSGAGTEAFF; CDR3nt: TGCGCCAGCAGCTTGTCGGGGGCGGGCACTGAAGCTTTCTTT
abundance: NA; j_gene: TRBJ2-3; v_gene: TRBV6-2/TRBV6-3; d_gene: NA; CDR3aa: CASSYSGRADTQYF; CDR3nt: TGTGCCAGCAGTTACTCGGGCCGGGCAGATACGCAGTATTTT
abundance: NA; j_gene: TRBJ2-4; v_gene: TRBV6-5; d_gene: NA; CDR3aa: CASSPSLAKNIQYF; CDR3nt: TGTGCCAGCAGCCCCTCGCTAGCCAAAAACATTCAGTACTTC
abundance: NA; j_gene: TRBJ2-1; v_gene: TRBV24-1; d_gene: NA; CDR3aa: CATSTGTPLGNEQFF; CDR3nt: TGTGCCACCAGTACCGGGACCCCCCTGGGCAATGAGCAGTTCTTC
abundance: NA; j_gene: TRBJ1-1; v_gene: TRBV28; d_gene: NA; CDR3aa: CASSSYQQGTEAFF; CDR3nt: TGTGCCAGCAGTTCCTATCAACAGGGCACTGAAGCTTTCTTT
abundance: once; j_gene: TRBJ2-2; v_gene: TRBV27; d_gene: TRBD1; CDR3aa: CASSSTGVTGELFF; CDR3nt: TGTGCCAGCAGTTCGACAGGGGTTACCGGGGAGCTGTTTTTT
abundance: NA; j_gene: TRBJ2-1; v_gene: TRBV9; d_gene: TRBD2; CDR3aa: CASSGLAGGSYNEQFF; CDR3nt: TGTGCCAGCAGCGGTTTAGCGGGAGGGTCCTACAATGAGCAGTTCTTC
abundance: NA; j_gene: TRBJ1-1; v_gene: TRBV11-2; d_gene: NA; CDR3aa: CASSEGEGEWAEAFF; CDR3nt: TGTGCCAGCAGCGAAGGCGAGGGGGAATGGGCTGAAGCTTTCTTT
abundance: NA; j_gene: TRBJ1-5; v_gene: TRBV3-1/TRBV3-2; d_gene: NA; CDR3aa: CASSHHDSNQPQHF; CDR3nt: TGTGCCAGCAGCCATCACGATAGCAATCAGCCCCAGCATTTT